This entry features one T cell receptor (beta chain) sequence. Its antigen is still unknown. From germline, CDR1 is SNHLY and CDR2 FYNNEI. The CDR3 loop spans 12 amino acids. Trimming left V 3 bases short and J 7 bases short, with 6 bases between. Nashville, Tennessee was home to all donors, each a Caucasian adult. The protocol was immunoSEQ multiplex PCR, while the TCRdb copy is restricted to in-frame clones and leaves out a portion. This repertoire shows a few hundred thousand clones, 96% found once; its top ten account for 0.25% to 0.35%. The data derive from a study of shared clonotypes between healthy human individuals. General observations from the study: Researchers found naive subsets generally carried larger estimated richness than memory subsets.

J is TRBJ2-2 and V is TRBV2; D possibly corresponds to TRBD1 (6 bases). The sequenced sample was memory CD8+ T cells sorted from blood. As to subset: CD45RO+ cells pooled with CCR7-negative TemRA cells. The clonotype originates from a young man in good health. CDR3 DNA sequence: TGTGCCAGCAGTGACAGGGGCGGGGAGCTGTTTTTT. Residues: CASSDRGGELFF.